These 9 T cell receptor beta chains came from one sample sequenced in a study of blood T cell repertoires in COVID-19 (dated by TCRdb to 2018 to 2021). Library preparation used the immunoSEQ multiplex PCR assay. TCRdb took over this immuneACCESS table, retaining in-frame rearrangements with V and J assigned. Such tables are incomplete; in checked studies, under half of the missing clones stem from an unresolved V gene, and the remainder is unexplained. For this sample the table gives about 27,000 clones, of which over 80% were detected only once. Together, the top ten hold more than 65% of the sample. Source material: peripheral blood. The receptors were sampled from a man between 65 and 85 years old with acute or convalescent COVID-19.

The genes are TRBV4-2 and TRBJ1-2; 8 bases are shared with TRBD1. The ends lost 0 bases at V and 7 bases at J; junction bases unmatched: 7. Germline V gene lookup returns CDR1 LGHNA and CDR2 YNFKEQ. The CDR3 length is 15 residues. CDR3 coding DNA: TGTGCCAGCAGCCAAGAAAGTGACAGGGGCTTTGGCTACACCTTC. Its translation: CASSQESDRGFGYTF.

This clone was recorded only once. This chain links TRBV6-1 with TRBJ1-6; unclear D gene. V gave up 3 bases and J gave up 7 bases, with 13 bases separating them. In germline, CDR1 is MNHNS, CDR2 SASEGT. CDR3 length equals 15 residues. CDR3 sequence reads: CASSDSGLVNSPLHF. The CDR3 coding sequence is TGTGCCAGCAGTGATTCGGGGTTGGTCAATTCACCCCTCCACTTT.

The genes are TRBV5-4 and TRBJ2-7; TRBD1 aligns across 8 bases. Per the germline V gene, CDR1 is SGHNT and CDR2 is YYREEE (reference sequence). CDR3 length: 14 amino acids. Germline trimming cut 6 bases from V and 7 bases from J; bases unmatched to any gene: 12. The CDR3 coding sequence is TGTGCCAGCACCCCGCAGGGGACAGGCGGGGAGCAGTACTTC. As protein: CASTPQGTGGEQYF. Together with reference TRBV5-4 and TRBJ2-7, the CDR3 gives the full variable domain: ETGVTQSPTHLIKTRGQQVTLRCSSQSGHNTVSWYQQALGQGPQFIFQYYREEENGRGNFPPRFSGLQFPNYSSELNVNALELDDSALYLCASTPQGTGGEQYFGPGTRLTVT.

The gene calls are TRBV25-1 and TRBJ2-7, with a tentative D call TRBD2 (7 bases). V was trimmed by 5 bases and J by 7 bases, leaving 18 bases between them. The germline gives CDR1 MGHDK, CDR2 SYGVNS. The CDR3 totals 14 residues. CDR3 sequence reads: CASSFSGGAEEQYF. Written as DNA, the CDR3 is TGTGCCAGCAGTTTCTCTGGGGGGGCAGAAGAGCAGTACTTC.

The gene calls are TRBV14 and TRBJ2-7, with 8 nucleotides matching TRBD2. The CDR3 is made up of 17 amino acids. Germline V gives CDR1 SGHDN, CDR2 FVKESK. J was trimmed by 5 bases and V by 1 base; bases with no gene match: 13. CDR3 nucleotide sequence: TGTGCCAGCAGCCAAGGCTATGGATCAGCGGGAGATCACGAGCAGTACTTC. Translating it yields CASSQGYGSAGDHEQYF. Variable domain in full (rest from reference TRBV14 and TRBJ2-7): EAGVTQFPSHSVIEKGQTVTLRCDPISGHDNLYWYRRVMGKEIKFLLHFVKESKQDESGMPNNRFLAERTGGTYSTLKVQPAELEDSGVYFCASSQGYGSAGDHEQYFGPGTRLTVT.

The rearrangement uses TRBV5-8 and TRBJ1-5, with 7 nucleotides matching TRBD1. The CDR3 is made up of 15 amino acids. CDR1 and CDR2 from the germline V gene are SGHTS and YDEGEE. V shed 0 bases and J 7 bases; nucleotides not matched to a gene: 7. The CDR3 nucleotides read TGTGCCAGCAGCTTGGGCTCACAGGGGCGCCAGCCCCAGCATTTT. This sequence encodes CASSLGSQGRQPQHF.

This CDR3 is CASSLPGLADTQYF. The CDR3 DNA sequence: TGTGCCAGCAGCCTACCCGGACTCGCAGATACGCAGTATTTT. The chain combines TRBV9 with TRBJ2-3, with D possibly matching TRBD2 (5 bases). The CDR3 runs to 14 residues. Trimming took 4 bases from V and 4 from J, leaving 13 bases between them. From germline, CDR1 is SGDLS and CDR2 YYNGEE.

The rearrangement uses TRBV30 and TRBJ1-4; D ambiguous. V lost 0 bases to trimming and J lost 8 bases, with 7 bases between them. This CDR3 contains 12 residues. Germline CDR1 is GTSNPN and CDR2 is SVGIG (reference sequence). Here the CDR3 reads CAWSVQSEKLFF. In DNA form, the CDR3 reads TGTGCCTGGAGTGTACAGTCCGAAAAACTGTTTTTT. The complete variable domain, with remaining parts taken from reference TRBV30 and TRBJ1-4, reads SQTIHQWPATLVQPVGSPLSLECTVEGTSNPNLYWYRQAAGRGLQLLFYSVGIGQISSEVPQNLSASRPQDRQFILSSKKLLLSDSGFYLCAWSVQSEKLFFGSGTQLSVL.

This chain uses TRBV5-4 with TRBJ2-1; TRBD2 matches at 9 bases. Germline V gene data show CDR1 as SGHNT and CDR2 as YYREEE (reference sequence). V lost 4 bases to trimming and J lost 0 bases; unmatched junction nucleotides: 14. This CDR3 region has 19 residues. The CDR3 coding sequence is TGTGCCAGCAGCCCGAAAGGAGTAGCGGGAGATCGCTCCTACAATGAGCAGTTCTTC. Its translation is CASSPKGVAGDRSYNEQFF.